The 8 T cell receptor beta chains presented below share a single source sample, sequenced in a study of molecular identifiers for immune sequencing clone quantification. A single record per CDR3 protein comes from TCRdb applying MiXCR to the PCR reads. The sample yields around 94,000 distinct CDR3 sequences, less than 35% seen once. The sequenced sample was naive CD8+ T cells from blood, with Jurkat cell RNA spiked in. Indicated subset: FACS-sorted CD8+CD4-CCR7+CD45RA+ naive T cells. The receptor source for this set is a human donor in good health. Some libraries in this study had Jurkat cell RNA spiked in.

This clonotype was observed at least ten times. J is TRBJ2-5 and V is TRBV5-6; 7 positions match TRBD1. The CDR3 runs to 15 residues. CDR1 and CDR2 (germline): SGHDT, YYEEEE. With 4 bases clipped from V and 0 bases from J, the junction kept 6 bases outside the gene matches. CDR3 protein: CASSPGQLYQETQYF. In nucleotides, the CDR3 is TGTGCCAGCAGCCCGGGACAGCTATACCAAGAGACCCAGTACTTC.

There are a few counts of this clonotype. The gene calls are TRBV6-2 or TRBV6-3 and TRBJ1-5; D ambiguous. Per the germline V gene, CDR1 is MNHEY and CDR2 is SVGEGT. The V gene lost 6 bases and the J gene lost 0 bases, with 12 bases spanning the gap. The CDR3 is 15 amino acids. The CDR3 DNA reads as TGTGCCAGCAGGAGGACGGTCGATAGCAATCAGCCCCAGCATTTT. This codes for CASRRTVDSNQPQHF.

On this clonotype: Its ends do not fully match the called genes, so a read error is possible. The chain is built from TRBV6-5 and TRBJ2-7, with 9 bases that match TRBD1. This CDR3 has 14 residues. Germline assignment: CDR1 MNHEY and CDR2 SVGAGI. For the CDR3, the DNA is TGTGCCAGCAGTTACTCGGGACAGGGCATAAGGCTACACTTC. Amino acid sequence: CASSYSGQGIRLHF.

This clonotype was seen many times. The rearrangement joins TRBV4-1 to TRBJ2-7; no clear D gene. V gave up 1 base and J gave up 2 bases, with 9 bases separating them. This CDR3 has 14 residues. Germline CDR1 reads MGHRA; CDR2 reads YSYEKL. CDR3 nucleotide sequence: TGCGCCAGCAGCCAAGTGGCCGGACCCTACGAGCAGTACTTC. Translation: CASSQVAGPYEQYF.

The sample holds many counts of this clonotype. The CDR3 region is CASSLSINQPQHF. The CDR3 DNA follows: TGTGCCAGCAGCTTATCAATCAATCAGCCCCAGCATTTT. The rearrangement uses TRBV7-9 and TRBJ1-5; D remains ambiguous. There are 13 residues in the CDR3. Germline CDR1 SEHNR, CDR2 FQNEAQ (reference sequence). V was trimmed by 2 bases and J by 3 bases, leaving 5 bases between them.

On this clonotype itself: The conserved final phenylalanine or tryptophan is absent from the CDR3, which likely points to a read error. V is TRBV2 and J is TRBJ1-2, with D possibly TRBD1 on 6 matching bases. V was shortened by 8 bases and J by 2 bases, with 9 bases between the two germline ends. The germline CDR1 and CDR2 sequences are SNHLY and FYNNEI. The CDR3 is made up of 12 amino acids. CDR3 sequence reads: CASPTGNYGYTI. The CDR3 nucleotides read TGTGCCAGCCCTACAGGGAACTATGGCTACACCATC.

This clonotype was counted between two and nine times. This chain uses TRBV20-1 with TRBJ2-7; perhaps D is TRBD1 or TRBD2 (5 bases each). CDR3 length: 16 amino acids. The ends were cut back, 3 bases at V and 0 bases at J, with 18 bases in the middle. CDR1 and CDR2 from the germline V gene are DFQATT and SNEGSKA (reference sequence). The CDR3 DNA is TGCAGTGCTAGTTTTCCCCGGGACCTAAGCTCCTACGAGCAGTACTTC. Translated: CSASFPRDLSSYEQYF.

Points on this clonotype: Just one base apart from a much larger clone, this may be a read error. CDR3 in amino acids: CANSQGTLNPDTQYF. The CDR3 DNA reads TGTGCCAACAGCCAAGGGACATTGAACCCAGATACGCAGTATTTT. The chain links TRBV7-9 to TRBJ2-3; possibly TRBD1 for D (6 bases). Germline lookup yields CDR1 SEHNR and CDR2 FQNEAQ (reference sequence). The CDR3 runs 15 residues.